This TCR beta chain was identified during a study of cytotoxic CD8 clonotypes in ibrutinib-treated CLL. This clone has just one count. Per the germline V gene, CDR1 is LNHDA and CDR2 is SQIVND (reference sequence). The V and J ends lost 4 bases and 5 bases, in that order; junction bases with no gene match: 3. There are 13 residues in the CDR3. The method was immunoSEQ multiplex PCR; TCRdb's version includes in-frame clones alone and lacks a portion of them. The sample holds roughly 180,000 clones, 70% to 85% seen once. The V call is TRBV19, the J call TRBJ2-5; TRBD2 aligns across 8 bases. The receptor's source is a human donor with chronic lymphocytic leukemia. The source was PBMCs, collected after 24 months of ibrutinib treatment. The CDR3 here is CASSRTSRETQYF. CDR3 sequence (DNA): TGTGCCAGTAGTAGGACTAGCAGGGAGACCCAGTACTTC.